This TCR beta chain was captured by sequencing in a study of T cell responses to AZD1222 COVID-19 vaccine. Study results and limitations: The breadth and depth of Spike-specific TCRs increased once two AZD1222 doses had been given. The number of AZD1222 recipients seropositive at baseline was only 6 or 7. Along spike, vaccine-associated CD4 TCRs were found throughout, with dominance at 160-218 and 743-854.

As for this clone: Antigen specificity is unknown.

The CDR3 has 13 residues. Trimming left V 2 bases short and J 8 bases short, with 10 bases between. CDR1 SEHNR and CDR2 FQNEAQ come from the germline V gene (reference sequence). Assay: immunoSEQ multiplex PCR; the TCRdb copy retains only in-frame clones and omits some. In the table there are roughly 80,000 clones, roughly 89% of which are singletons. This material consisted of peripheral blood, taken 28 days after the second AZD1222 dose. The rearrangement uses TRBV7-9 and TRBJ1-3, with D tentatively TRBD1 (6 bases). This TCR was recovered from an adult who received the AZD1222 COVID-19 vaccine. The CDR3 DNA sequence: TGTGCCAGCAGCTTAAGGGGGTGGCACACCATATATTTT. Its translation is CASSLRGWHTIYF. Combining the CDR3 with reference TRBV7-9 and TRBJ1-3 gives the whole variable domain DTGVSQNPRHKITKRGQNVTFRCDPISEHNRLYWYRQTLGQGPEFLTYFQNEAQLEKSRLLSDRFSAERPKGSFSTLEIQRTEQGDSAMYLCASSLRGWHTIYFGEGSWLTVV.